This TCR beta chain was captured by sequencing in a study of T cell repertoires in cytomegalovirus infection. Whole-study results and caveats: There were HLA-C-restricted CMV-specific TCR beta clonotypes dominating the ex vivo response.

CDR3 length: 13 amino acids. V lost 6 bases and J lost 10, with 18 bases in between. Germline V CDR1 and CDR2: MDHEN, SYDVKM. TCRdb fed the reads into MiXCR, producing one record per CDR3 protein. The sample shows about 740,000 distinct CDR3 sequences, 35% to 40% of them seen only once. This clonotype was recorded a few times. Antigen: not known. Source material: PBMCs. The chain carries TRBV28 and TRBJ1-1, with D perhaps matching TRBD1 (6 bases). This TCR came from a human donor in good health (CMV status not recorded). Some clones in this sample may be carry-over from other donors' samples. The CDR3 bases are TGTGCCAGCAGCCAACCTGGGACACCGTTAGCTTTCTTT. This codes for CASSQPGTPLAFF.